One sample yielded the 7 T cell receptor beta chains listed below, sequenced in a study of blood T cell repertoires in COVID-19. Data came from immunoSEQ multiplex PCR; TCRdb stores just in-frame clones and leaves some out. The sample holds about 110,000 clones, about 76% seen once. The sample was peripheral blood. The receptors come from a woman in her 70s with acute or convalescent COVID-19.

This sequence joins TRBV28 and TRBJ1-6; TRBD1 matches 7 bases. From germline, CDR1 is MDHEN and CDR2 SYDVKM. V shed 4 bases and J 8 bases; nucleotides not matched to a gene: 8. The length of the CDR3 is 15 residues. The CDR3 reads CASSSRTGPYSPLHF. DNA for the CDR3: TGTGCCAGCAGTTCCAGGACAGGCCCGTATTCACCCCTCCACTTT.

The chain is built from TRBV5-8 and TRBJ2-3; 8 nucleotides agree with TRBD2. CDR1 SGHTS and CDR2 YDEGEE come from the germline V gene. The trim removed 0 bases at V and 3 bases at J, leaving 9 bases unmatched. This CDR3 region has 17 residues. CDR3 sequence: CASSLALNSGATDTQYF. CDR3 coding DNA: TGTGCCAGCAGCTTGGCCCTTAATAGCGGGGCTACAGATACGCAGTATTTT.

This clone has just a few counts. The chain combines TRBV3-1 (or the pseudogene TRBV3-2) with TRBJ2-3; D ambiguous. Trimming removed 1 base from V and 1 base from J, with 9 bases in between. This CDR3 has 15 residues. Germline lookup yields CDR1 LGHDT and CDR2 YNNKEL (reference sequence). The CDR3 is CASSQGAFGTDTQYF. As DNA, the CDR3 is TGTGCCAGCAGCCAAGGTGCGTTCGGCACAGATACGCAGTATTTT.

This clone has a handful of counts. This rearrangement joins TRBV27 to TRBJ2-3; 14 bases map to TRBD2. Per the germline V gene, CDR1 is MNHEY and CDR2 is SMNVEV (reference sequence). V was clipped by 3 bases and J by 4 bases; unmatched bases: 6. The CDR3 covers 17 residues. For the CDR3, the DNA is TGTGCCAGCAGTTTCGAGGGACTAGCGGGGGCTCCAGATACGCAGTATTTT. Residues: CASSFEGLAGAPDTQYF.

The chain couples TRBV9 to TRBJ1-1; maybe TRBD1 (5 bases). V was cut by 0 bases and J by 4 bases, with 10 bases left in between. CDR3 length: 14 residues. From germline, CDR1 is SGDLS and CDR2 YYNGEE. The CDR3 sequence: CASSVVGQGTEAFF. Here the CDR3 DNA reads TGTGCCAGCAGCGTAGTCGGTCAGGGCACTGAAGCTTTCTTT.

The chain has TRBV7-9 and TRBJ2-7, with TRBD1 as a possible D gene (6 bases). The CDR3 runs 15 residues. The germline gives CDR1 SEHNR, CDR2 FQNEAQ (reference sequence). The V end was cut by 1 base, the J end by 4 bases, with 14 bases between. The CDR3 coding sequence is TGTGCCAGCAGCTTAGTGGACAGCAGATTTTACGAGCAGTACTTC. Amino acid sequence: CASSLVDSRFYEQYF. Variable domain in full (rest from reference TRBV7-9 and TRBJ2-7): DTGVSQNPRHKITKRGQNVTFRCDPISEHNRLYWYRQTLGQGPEFLTYFQNEAQLEKSRLLSDRFSAERPKGSFSTLEIQRTEQGDSAMYLCASSLVDSRFYEQYFGPGTRLTVT.

V usage is TRBV9 and J usage is TRBJ2-5, with TRBD2 matching 8 bases. J gave up 3 bases and V 2 bases, and 9 bases lay outside the gene matches. The CDR3 is made up of 16 amino acids. In germline, CDR1 is SGDLS, CDR2 YYNGEE. CDR3 loop: CASSVLPGGPEETQYF. CDR3 nucleotides: TGTGCCAGCAGCGTGCTTCCGGGGGGGCCAGAAGAGACCCAGTACTTC.